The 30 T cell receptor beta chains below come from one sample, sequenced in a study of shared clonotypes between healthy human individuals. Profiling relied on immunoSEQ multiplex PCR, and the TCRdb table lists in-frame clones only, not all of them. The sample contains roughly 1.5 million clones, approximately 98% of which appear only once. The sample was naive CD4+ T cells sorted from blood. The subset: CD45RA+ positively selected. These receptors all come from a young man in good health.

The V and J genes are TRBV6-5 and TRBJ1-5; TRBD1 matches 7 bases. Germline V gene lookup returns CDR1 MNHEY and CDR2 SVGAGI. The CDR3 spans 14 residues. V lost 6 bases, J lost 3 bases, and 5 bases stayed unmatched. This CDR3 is CASSRTGINQPQHF. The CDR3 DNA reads TGTGCCAGCAGCAGGACAGGAATCAATCAGCCCCAGCATTTT.

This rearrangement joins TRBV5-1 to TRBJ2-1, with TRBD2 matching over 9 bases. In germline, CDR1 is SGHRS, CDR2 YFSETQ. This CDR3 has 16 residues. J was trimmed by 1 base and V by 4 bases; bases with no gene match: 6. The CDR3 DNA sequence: TGCGCCAGCAGCGAATCGGCGGGAGGGTCCTACAATGAGCAGTTCTTC. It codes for CASSESAGGSYNEQFF.

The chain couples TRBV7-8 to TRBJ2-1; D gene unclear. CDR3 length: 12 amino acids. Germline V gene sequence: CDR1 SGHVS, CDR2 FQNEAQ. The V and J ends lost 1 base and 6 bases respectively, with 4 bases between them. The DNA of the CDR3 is TGTGCCAGCAGCTTAGAACCCAATGAGCAGTTCTTC. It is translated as CASSLEPNEQFF.

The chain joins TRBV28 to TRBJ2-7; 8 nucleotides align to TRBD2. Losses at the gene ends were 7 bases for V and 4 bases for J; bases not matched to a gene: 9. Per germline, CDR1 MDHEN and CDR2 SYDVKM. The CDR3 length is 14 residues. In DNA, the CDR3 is TGTGCCAGCACCCCTAGCGGGCCCACTTACGAGCAGTACTTC. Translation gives CASTPSGPTYEQYF.

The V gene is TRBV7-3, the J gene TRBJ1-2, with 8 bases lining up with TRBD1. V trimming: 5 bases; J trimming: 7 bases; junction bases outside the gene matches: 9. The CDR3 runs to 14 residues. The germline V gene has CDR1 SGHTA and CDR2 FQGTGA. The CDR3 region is CASSPPGGRGGYTF. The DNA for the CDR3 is TGTGCCAGCAGCCCCCCAGGGGGCCGAGGTGGCTACACCTTC.

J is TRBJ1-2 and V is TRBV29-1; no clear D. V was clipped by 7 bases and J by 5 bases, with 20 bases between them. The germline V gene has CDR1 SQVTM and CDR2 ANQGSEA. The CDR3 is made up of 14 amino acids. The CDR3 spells CSAVFRAGGYGYTF. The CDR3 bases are TGCAGCGCCGTATTCCGTGCAGGAGGATATGGCTACACCTTC. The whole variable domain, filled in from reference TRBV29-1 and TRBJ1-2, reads SAVISQKPSRDICQRGTSLTIQCQVDSQVTMMFWYRQQPGQSLTLIATANQGSEATYESGFVIDKFPISRPNLTFSTLTVSNMSPEDSSIYLCSAVFRAGGYGYTFGSGTRLTVV.

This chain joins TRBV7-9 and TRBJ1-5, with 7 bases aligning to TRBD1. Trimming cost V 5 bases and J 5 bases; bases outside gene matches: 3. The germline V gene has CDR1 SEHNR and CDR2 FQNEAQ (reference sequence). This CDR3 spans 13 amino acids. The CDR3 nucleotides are TGTGCCAGCAGCGCAGGGGGAGATCAGCCCCAGCATTTT. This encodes CASSAGGDQPQHF. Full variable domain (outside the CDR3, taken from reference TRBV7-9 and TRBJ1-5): DTGVSQNPRHKITKRGQNVTFRCDPISEHNRLYWYRQTLGQGPEFLTYFQNEAQLEKSRLLSDRFSAERPKGSFSTLEIQRTEQGDSAMYLCASSAGGDQPQHFGDGTRLSIL.

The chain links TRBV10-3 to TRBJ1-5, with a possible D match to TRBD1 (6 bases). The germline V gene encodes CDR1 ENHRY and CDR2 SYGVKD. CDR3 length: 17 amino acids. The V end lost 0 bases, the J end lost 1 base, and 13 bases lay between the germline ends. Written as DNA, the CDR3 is TGTGCCATCAGTGAGTCAGGGACAATGGGAAGCAATCAGCCCCAGCATTTT. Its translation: CAISESGTMGSNQPQHF.

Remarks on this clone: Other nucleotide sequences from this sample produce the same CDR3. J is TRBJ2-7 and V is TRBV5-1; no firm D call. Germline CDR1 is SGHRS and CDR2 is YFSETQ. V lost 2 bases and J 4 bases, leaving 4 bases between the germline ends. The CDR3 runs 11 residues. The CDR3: CASSFLYEQYF. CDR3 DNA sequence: TGCGCCAGCAGCTTTCTTTACGAGCAGTACTTC.

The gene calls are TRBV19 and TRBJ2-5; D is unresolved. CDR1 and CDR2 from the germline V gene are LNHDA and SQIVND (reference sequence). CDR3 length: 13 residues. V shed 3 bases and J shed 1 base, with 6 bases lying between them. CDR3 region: CASSMGSQETQYF. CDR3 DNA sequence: TGTGCCAGTAGTATGGGCAGCCAAGAGACCCAGTACTTC.

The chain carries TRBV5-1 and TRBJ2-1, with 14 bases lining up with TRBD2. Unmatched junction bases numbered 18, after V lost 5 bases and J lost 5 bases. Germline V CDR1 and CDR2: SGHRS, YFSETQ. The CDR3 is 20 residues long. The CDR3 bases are TGCGCCAGCAGTAGAAGGACAGCGACTAGCGGGAGGGCGGGACACAATGAGCAGTTCTTC. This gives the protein CASSRRTATSGRAGHNEQFF. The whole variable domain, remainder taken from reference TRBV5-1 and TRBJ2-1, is KAGVTQTPRYLIKTRGQQVTLSCSPISGHRSVSWYQQTPGQGLQFLFEYFSETQRNKGNFPGRFSGRQFSNSRSEMNVSTLELGDSALYLCASSRRTATSGRAGHNEQFFGPGTRLTVL.

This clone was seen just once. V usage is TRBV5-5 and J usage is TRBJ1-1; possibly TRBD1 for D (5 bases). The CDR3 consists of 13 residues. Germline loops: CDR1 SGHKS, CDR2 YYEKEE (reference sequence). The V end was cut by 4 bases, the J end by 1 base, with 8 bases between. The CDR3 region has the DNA TGTGCCAGCAGCAATACAGGGAACACTGAAGCTTTCTTT. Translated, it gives CASSNTGNTEAFF.

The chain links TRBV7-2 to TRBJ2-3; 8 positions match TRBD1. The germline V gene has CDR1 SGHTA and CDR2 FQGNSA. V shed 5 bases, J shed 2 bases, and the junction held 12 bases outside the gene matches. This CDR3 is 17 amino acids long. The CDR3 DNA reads TGTGCCAGCAGCACCTCTAGTGGGACAGGATACACAGATACGCAGTATTTT. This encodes CASSTSSGTGYTDTQYF.

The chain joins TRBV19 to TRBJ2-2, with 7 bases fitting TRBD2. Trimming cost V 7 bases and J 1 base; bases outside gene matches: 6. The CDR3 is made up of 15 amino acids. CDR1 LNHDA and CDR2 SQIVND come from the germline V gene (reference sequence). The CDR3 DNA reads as TGTGCCAGTAACAAAGTAGCGGGGAACACCGGGGAGCTGTTTTTT. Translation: CASNKVAGNTGELFF.

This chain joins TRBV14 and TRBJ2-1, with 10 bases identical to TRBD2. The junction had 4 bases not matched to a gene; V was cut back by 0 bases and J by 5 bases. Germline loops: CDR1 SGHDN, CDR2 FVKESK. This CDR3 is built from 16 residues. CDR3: CASSQDKLAGDNEQFF. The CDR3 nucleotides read TGTGCCAGCAGCCAAGATAAGCTAGCGGGAGACAATGAGCAGTTCTTC.

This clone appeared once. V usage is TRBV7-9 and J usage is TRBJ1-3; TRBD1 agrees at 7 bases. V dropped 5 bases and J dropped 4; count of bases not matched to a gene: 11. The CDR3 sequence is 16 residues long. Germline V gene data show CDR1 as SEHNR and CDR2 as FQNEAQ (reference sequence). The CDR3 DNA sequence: TGTGCCAGCAGCGGCAGCCCGACAGGGTTCGGAAACACCATATATTTT. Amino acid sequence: CASSGSPTGFGNTIYF.

The CDR3 loop is CASSLAGGETQYF. The CDR3 DNA sequence: TGTGCCAGCAGTTTAGCGGGTGGCGAGACCCAGTACTTC. This chain joins TRBV27 and TRBJ2-5; perhaps TRBD2 as D (5 bases). Germline CDR1 MNHEY, CDR2 SMNVEV (reference sequence). The V gene lost 2 bases and the J gene lost 5 bases, with 9 bases spanning the gap. CDR3 length: 13 amino acids.

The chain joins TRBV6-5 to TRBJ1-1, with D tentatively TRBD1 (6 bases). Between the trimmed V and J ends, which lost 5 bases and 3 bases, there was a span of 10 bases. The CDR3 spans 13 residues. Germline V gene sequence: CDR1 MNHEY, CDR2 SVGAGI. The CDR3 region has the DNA TGTGCCAGCAGTCCCGGACAGCACACTGAAGCTTTCTTT. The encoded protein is CASSPGQHTEAFF.

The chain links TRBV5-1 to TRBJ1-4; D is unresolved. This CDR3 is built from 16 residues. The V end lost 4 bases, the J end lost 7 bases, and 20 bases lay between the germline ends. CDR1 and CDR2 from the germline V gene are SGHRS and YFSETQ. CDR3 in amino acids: CASSLGVGKLGEKLFF. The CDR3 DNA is TGCGCCAGCAGCCTAGGCGTGGGGAAGCTGGGTGAAAAACTGTTTTTT.

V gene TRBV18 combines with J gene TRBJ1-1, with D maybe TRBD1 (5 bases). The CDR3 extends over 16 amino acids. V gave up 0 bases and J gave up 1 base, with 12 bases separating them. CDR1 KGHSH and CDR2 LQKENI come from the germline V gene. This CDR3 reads CASSPPGRAPNTEAFF. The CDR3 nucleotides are TGTGCCAGCTCACCACCGGGGCGGGCGCCGAACACTGAAGCTTTCTTT. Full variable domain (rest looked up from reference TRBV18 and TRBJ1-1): NAGVMQNPRHLVRRRGQEARLRCSPMKGHSHVYWYRQLPEEGLKFMVYLQKENIIDESGMPKERFSAEFPKEGPSILRIQQVVRGDSAAYFCASSPPGRAPNTEAFFGQGTRLTVV.

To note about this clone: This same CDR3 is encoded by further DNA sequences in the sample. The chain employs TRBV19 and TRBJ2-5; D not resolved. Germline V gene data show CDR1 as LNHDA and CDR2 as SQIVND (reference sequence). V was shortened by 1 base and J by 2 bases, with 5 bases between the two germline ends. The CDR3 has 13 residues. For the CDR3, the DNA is TGTGCCAGTAGTATAGTGGGGCAAGAGACCCAGTACTTC. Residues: CASSIVGQETQYF.

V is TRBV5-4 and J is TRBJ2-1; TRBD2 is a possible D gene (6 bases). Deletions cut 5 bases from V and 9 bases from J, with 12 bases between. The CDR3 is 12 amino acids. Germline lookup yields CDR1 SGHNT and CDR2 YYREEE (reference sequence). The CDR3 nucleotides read TGTGCCAGCAGGGTCACGGAGGGTGAGCAGTTCTTC. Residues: CASRVTEGEQFF.

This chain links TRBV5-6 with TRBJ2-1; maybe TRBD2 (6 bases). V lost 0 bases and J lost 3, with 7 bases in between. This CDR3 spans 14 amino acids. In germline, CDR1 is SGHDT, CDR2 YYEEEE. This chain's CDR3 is CASSLGLDYNEQFF. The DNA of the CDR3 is TGTGCCAGCAGCTTGGGACTAGACTACAATGAGCAGTTCTTC. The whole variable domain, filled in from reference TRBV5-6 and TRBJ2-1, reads DAGVTQSPTHLIKTRGQQVTLRCSPKSGHDTVSWYQQALGQGPQFIFQYYEEEERQRGNFPDRFSGHQFPNYSSELNVNALLLGDSALYLCASSLGLDYNEQFFGPGTRLTVL.

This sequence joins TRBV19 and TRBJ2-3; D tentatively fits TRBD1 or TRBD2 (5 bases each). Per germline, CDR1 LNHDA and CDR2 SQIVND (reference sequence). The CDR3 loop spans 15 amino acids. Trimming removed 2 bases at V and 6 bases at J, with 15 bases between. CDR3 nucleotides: TGTGCCAGTAGTATACAGGGAGTACCGCCGGATACGCAGTATTTT. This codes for CASSIQGVPPDTQYF. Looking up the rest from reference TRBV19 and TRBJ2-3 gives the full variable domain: DGGITQSPKYLFRKEGQNVTLSCEQNLNHDAMYWYRQDPGQGLRLIYYSQIVNDFQKGDIAEGYSVSREKKESFPLTVTSAQKNPTAFYLCASSIQGVPPDTQYFGPGTRLTVL.

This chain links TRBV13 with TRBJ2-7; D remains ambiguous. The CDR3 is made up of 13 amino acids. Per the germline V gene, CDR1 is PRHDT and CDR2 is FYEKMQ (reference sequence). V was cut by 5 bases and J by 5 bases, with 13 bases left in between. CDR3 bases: TGTGCCAGCAGCCCTATTCACATCCACGAGCAGTACTTC. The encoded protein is CASSPIHIHEQYF.

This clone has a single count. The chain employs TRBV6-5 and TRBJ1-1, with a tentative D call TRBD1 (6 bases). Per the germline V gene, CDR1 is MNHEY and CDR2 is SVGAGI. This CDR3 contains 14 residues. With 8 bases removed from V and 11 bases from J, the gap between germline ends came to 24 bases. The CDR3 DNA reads TGTGCCAGCTCGTCAGAACTGGGGGCGCTTTGGGCTTTCTTT. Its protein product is CASSSELGALWAFF.

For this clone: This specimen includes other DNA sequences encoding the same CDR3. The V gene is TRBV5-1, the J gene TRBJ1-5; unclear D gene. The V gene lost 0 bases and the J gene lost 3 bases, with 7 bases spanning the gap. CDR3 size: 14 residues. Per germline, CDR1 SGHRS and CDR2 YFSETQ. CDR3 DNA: TGCGCCAGCAGCTTGGGGGGAAACAATCAGCCCCAGCATTTT. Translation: CASSLGGNNQPQHF.

The CDR3 sequence is CATSRVDRQPGELFF. DNA for the CDR3: TGTGCCACCAGCAGAGTAGACAGGCAGCCCGGGGAGCTGTTTTTT. V and J are TRBV15 and TRBJ2-2; maybe TRBD1 (6 bases). Trimming took 1 base from V and 6 from J, leaving 12 bases between them. Germline lookup yields CDR1 LNHNV and CDR2 YYDKDF (reference sequence). The CDR3 is made up of 15 amino acids.

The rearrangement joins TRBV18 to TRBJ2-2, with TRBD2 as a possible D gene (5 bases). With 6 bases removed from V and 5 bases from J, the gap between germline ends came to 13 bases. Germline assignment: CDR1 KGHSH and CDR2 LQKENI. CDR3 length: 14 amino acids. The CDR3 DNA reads TGTGCCAGCTCGACACTGGGGAGAACCGGGGAGCTGTTTTTT. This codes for CASSTLGRTGELFF.

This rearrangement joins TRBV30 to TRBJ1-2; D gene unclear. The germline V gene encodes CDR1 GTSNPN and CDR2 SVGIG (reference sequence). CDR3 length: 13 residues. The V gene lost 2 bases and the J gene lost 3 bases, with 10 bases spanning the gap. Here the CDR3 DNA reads TGTGCCTGGAGTCCAGGTCTCTACTATGGCTACACCTTC. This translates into CAWSPGLYYGYTF.